This passage covers 21 T cell receptor beta chains from one sample sequenced in a study of blood T cells in healthy people across ages. The use of a sample-barcoded 5' primer and a J-beta primer mix characterized a second PCR of 7 to 11 cycles. Via MiXCR, TCRdb re-called the 5' RACE reads, giving one row per CDR3 protein. The sample lists 1.6 million or so distinct CDR3 sequences, about 35% occurring once. Sequencing used blood. These receptor sequences come from a woman in her twenties or thirties in good health.

The V gene is TRBV6-2 or TRBV6-3, the J gene TRBJ2-3, with D possibly TRBD1 on 6 matching bases. CDR3 length: 17 residues. Germline V gives CDR1 MNHEY, CDR2 SVGEGT. V was pared by 1 base and J by 2 bases, with 16 bases between. The CDR3 sequence: CASSYYGTQVDTDTQYF. CDR3 sequence (DNA): TGTGCCAGCAGTTACTACGGGACACAGGTCGACACAGATACGCAGTATTTT.

The V and J genes are TRBV2 and TRBJ2-5; 14 nucleotides line up with TRBD2. Per germline, CDR1 SNHLY and CDR2 FYNNEI. The CDR3 sequence is 15 residues long. The J segment lost 3 bases and the V segment lost 7 bases, leaving 4 bases of the junction unmatched. CDR3 region: CASTGTSGSKETQYF. The CDR3 region has the DNA TGTGCCAGCACCGGGACTAGCGGGAGTAAAGAGACCCAGTACTTC.

In its sample, this clonotype was seen a few times. The chain joins TRBV28 to TRBJ2-3; D unclear. The V and J ends lost 5 bases and 2 bases respectively, with 11 bases between them. The CDR3 length is 14 residues. Germline CDR1 is MDHEN and CDR2 is SYDVKM. The CDR3 DNA is TGTGCCAGCAGTCAACCAGGATACACAGATACGCAGTATTTT. Its protein product is CASSQPGYTDTQYF. The variable domain in full, completed from reference TRBV28 and TRBJ2-3, reads DVKVTQSSRYLVKRTGEKVFLECVQDMDHENMFWYRQDPGLGLRLIYFSYDVKMKEKGDIPEGYSVSREKKERFSLILESASTNQTSMYLCASSQPGYTDTQYFGPGTRLTVL.

CDR3 residues: CASSDRGLGEGAFF. The CDR3 nucleotides read TGCGCCAGCTCTGACAGGGGCCTAGGGGAAGGAGCTTTCTTT. The chain joins TRBV4-1 to TRBJ1-1; 8 positions agree with TRBD1. Unmatched junction bases numbered 15, after V lost 8 bases and J lost 10 bases. The CDR3 extends over 14 amino acids. CDR1 and CDR2 (germline): MGHRA, YSYEKL.

This clonotype appeared a few times. The gene calls are TRBV7-6 and TRBJ2-1; 14 bases are shared with TRBD2. The CDR3 is made up of 18 amino acids. Germline V CDR1 and CDR2: SGHVS, FNYEAQ. Germline trimming cut 4 bases from V and 6 bases from J; bases unmatched to any gene: 11. CDR3 DNA sequence: TGTGCCAGCAGCTCAGGACTAGCGGGAGGTTTACCTGGCAATGAGCAGTTCTTC. Translation gives CASSSGLAGGLPGNEQFF.

CDR3 in amino acids: CASSPRLVLAGVVDEQFF. The DNA for the CDR3 is TGTGCCAGCAGCCCCCGCCTTGTGCTAGCGGGAGTGGTCGATGAGCAGTTCTTC. The rearrangement links TRBV7-7 to TRBJ2-1, with 10 bases fitting TRBD2. CDR1 and CDR2 from the germline V gene are SSHAT and FNYEAQ (reference sequence). The CDR3 is made up of 18 amino acids. The trim removed 5 bases at V and 8 bases at J, leaving 18 bases unmatched.

The V gene is TRBV10-2, the J gene TRBJ2-7; D is possibly TRBD2 (5 bases). The germline V and J ends were trimmed by 1 base and 5 bases, with 12 bases remaining between them. CDR3 length equals 14 residues. Germline CDR1 and CDR2: WSHSY and SAAADI. As DNA, the CDR3 is TGCGCCAGCAGTGAGTACCGGACGGGGAACGAGCAGTACTTC. It yields the protein CASSEYRTGNEQYF.

This clonotype was detected a few times. The chain employs TRBV7-3 and TRBJ2-3; D ambiguous. Trimming stripped 4 bases from V and 7 bases from J, with 12 bases between. The CDR3 runs to 13 residues. Germline values: CDR1 SGHTA, CDR2 FQGTGA. This chain's CDR3 is CASSSPLEYTQYF. In DNA form, the CDR3 reads TGTGCCAGCAGCTCCCCTTTGGAGTATACGCAGTATTTT.

V usage is TRBV14 and J usage is TRBJ2-5; 9 bases are a match to TRBD1. The J call is doubtful: the DNA matches TRBJ2-7 better. The V gene's germline CDR1 is SGHDN and CDR2 FVKESK. The CDR3 spans 15 residues. This CDR3 is CASMLGTGTVREQYF. CDR3 nucleotide sequence: TGTGCCAGCATGCTAGGGACAGGGACGGTTCGCGAGCAGTACTTC.

The chain is built from TRBV5-1 and TRBJ2-1; 14 positions agree with TRBD2. Germline CDR1 SGHRS, CDR2 YFSETQ. This CDR3 has 18 amino acids. The ends lost 4 bases at V and 7 bases at J; junction bases unmatched: 13. CDR3 nucleotide sequence: TGCGCCAGCAGCCCTTCCGGGACTAGCGGGAGTCTCCTAAATGAGCAGTTCTTC. Translated: CASSPSGTSGSLLNEQFF. Complete variable domain (other parts from reference TRBV5-1 and TRBJ2-1): KAGVTQTPRYLIKTRGQQVTLSCSPISGHRSVSWYQQTPGQGLQFLFEYFSETQRNKGNFPGRFSGRQFSNSRSEMNVSTLELGDSALYLCASSPSGTSGSLLNEQFFGPGTRLTVL.

The chain has TRBV5-1 and TRBJ2-2; 8 bases align to TRBD1. The V and J ends lost 2 bases and 4 bases, in that order; junction bases with no gene match: 4. The CDR3 totals 15 residues. Per germline, CDR1 SGHRS and CDR2 YFSETQ. The CDR3: CASSFRGLGTGELFF. CDR3 nucleotides: TGCGCCAGCAGCTTCAGGGGGCTGGGCACCGGGGAGCTGTTTTTT.

This clonotype was observed many times. The chain carries TRBV20-1 and TRBJ2-6; perhaps TRBD1 as D (5 bases). Between the trimmed V and J ends, which lost 3 bases and 0 bases, there was a span of 12 bases. The CDR3 contains 16 residues. The germline V gene has CDR1 DFQATT and CDR2 SNEGSKA (reference sequence). As DNA, the CDR3 is TGCAGTGCTAGCGACAGCCCAAACTCTGGGGCCAACGTCCTGACTTTC. The encoded protein is CSASDSPNSGANVLTF.

This clonotype has more than one count but fewer than ten. V usage is TRBV28 and J usage is TRBJ2-5, with TRBD1 matching 10 bases. After removal of 5 bases from V and 5 bases from J, the junction contained 5 bases not matched to a gene. CDR1 and CDR2 from the germline V gene are MDHEN and SYDVKM. This CDR3 spans 14 amino acids. In nucleotides, the CDR3 is TGTGCCAGCAGTGAGGGACAGGGGTCGGAGACCCAGTACTTC. It yields the protein CASSEGQGSETQYF.

Note on this clonotype: A read error may produce the germline difference seen at one junction end. CDR3 residues: CANSLALNNEQFF. CDR3 nucleotide sequence: TGTGCCAACAGCTTAGCCCTAAACAATGAGCAGTTCTTC. The chain combines TRBV11-2 with TRBJ2-1, with no clear D. CDR1 SGHAT and CDR2 FQNNGV come from the germline V gene. CDR3 length: 13 amino acids.

The rearrangement joins TRBV14 to TRBJ1-2; D unclear. Per germline, CDR1 SGHDN and CDR2 FVKESK. The CDR3 is 13 amino acids. V was trimmed by 1 base and J by 7 bases, leaving 10 bases between them. CDR3 sequence: CASSQGGFSGYTF. CDR3 DNA sequence: TGTGCCAGCAGCCAAGGAGGGTTCAGTGGCTACACCTTC.

This clonotype has more than one count but fewer than ten. The CDR3 protein is CSAQSTLDTEAFF. The CDR3 DNA reads as TGCAGCGCCCAGTCCACTTTAGACACTGAAGCTTTCTTT. J is TRBJ1-1 and V is TRBV29-1; D is uncertain. Germline lookup yields CDR1 SQVTM and CDR2 ANQGSEA. The CDR3 is 13 amino acids. The germline V and J ends were trimmed by 7 bases and 3 bases, with 15 bases remaining between them.

Note on this clonotype: An end of the junction differs from the germline gene, which may be a read error. The chain has TRBV12-3 or TRBV12-4 and TRBJ2-1, with a weak D call TRBD2 (6 bases). This CDR3 spans 14 amino acids. CDR3 nucleotide sequence: TGTGCCAGAAGTTTGAAGCGGGCCATTGGTGAGCAGTTCTTC. Protein sequence: CARSLKRAIGEQFF.

V and J are TRBV27 and TRBJ2-5; TRBD2 matches at 10 bases. This CDR3 comprises 15 residues. Germline lookup yields CDR1 MNHEY and CDR2 SMNVEV (reference sequence). The V gene end was trimmed by 5 bases and the J gene end by 6 bases; junction bases not matched to a gene: 9. CDR3 sequence: CASSPTSSGRKTQYF. The CDR3 DNA sequence: TGTGCCAGCAGTCCAACGTCTAGCGGGAGAAAGACCCAGTACTTC.

This clonotype appeared a few times. The CDR3 sequence is CASSQDMIYEQYF. CDR3 coding DNA: TGTGCCAGCAGCCAAGATATGATTTACGAGCAGTACTTC. The chain employs TRBV14 and TRBJ2-7; D call uncertain. The germline gives CDR1 SGHDN, CDR2 FVKESK. This CDR3 has 13 amino acids. The V end lost 0 bases, the J end lost 4 bases, and 7 bases lay between the germline ends.

This clonotype was seen repeatedly, ten times or more. The chain has TRBV20-1 and TRBJ1-2; D may be TRBD1 (6 bases). V was clipped by 1 base and J by 5 bases, with 14 bases between them. This CDR3 is built from 14 residues. Germline V CDR1 and CDR2: DFQATT, SNEGSKA (reference sequence). The CDR3 nucleotides are TGCAGTGCTAGAGGGACGGACAGCCCGTATGGCTACACCTTC. Encoded protein: CSARGTDSPYGYTF.

The chain joins TRBV27 to TRBJ1-2; 9 bases match TRBD1. Germline V gene sequence: CDR1 MNHEY, CDR2 SMNVEV (reference sequence). CDR3 length: 16 residues. Trimming cost V 6 bases and J 3 bases; bases outside gene matches: 11. The CDR3 protein is CASSQIYRGLDYGYTF. The CDR3 DNA sequence: TGTGCCAGCAGCCAGATCTACAGGGGGCTAGACTATGGCTACACCTTC.